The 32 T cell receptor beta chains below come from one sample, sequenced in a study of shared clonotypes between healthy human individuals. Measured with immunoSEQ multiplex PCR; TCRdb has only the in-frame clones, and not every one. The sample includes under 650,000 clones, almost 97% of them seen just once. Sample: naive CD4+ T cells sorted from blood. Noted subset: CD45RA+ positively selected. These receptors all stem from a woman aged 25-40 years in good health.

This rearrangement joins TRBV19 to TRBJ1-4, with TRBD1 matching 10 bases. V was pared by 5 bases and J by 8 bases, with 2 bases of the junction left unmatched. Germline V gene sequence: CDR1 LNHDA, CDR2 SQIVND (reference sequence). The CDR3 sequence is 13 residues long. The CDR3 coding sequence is TGTGCCAGTAGTGACAGGGGGCAAGAAAAACTGTTTTTT. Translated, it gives CASSDRGQEKLFF.

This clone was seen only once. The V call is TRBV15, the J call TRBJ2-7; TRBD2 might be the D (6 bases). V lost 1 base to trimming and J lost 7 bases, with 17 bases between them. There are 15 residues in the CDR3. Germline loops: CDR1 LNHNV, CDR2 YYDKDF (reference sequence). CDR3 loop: CATSRGSPGLGEQYF. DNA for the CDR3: TGTGCCACCAGCAGAGGGTCCCCGGGACTGGGGGAGCAGTACTTC.

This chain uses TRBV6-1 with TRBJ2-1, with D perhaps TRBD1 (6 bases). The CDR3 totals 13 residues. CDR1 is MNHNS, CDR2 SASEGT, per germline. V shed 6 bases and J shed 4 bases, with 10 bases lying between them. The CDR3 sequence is CASSLDSYNEQFF. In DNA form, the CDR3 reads TGTGCCAGCAGCCTGGACAGTTACAATGAGCAGTTCTTC.

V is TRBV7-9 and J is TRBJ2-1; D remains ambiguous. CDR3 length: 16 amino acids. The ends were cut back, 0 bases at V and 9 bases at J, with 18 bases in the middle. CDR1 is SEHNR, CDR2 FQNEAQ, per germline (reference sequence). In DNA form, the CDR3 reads TGTGCCAGCAGCTTAGCGGGGTGGATCGCACATAGTGAGCAGTTCTTC. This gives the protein CASSLAGWIAHSEQFF.

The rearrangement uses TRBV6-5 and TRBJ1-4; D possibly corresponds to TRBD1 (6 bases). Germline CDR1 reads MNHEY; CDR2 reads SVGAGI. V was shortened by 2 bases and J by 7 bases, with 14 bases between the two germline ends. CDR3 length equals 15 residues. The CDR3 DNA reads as TGTGCCAGCAGTTACAGCTGGGGGCAAGGTGAAAAACTGTTTTTT. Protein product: CASSYSWGQGEKLFF.

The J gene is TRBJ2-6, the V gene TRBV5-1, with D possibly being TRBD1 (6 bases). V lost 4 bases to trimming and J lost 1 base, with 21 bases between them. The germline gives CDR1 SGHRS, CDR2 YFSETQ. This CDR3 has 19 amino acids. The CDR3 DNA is TGCGCCAGCAGCCGAGTGCCCGGACAGCCATCGTCTGGGGCCAACGTCCTGACTTTC. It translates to CASSRVPGQPSSGANVLTF.

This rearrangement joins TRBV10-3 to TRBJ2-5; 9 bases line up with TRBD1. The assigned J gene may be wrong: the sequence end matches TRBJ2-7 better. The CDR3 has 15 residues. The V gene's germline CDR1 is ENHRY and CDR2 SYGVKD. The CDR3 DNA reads TGTGCCATCAGTGACTCCGGGACAGGGAAGGACGAGCAGTACTTC. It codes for CAISDSGTGKDEQYF.

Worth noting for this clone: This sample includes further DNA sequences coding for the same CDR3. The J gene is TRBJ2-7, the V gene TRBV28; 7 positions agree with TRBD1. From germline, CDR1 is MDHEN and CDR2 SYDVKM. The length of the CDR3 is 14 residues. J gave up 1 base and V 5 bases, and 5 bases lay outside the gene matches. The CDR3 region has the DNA TGTGCCAGCAGTAATCGGGACAGATCCTACGAGCAGTACTTC. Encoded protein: CASSNRDRSYEQYF.

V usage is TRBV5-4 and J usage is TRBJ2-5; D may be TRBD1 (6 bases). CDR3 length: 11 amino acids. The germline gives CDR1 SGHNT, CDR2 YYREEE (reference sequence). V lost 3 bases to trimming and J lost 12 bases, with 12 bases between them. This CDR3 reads CASSSPRGEYF. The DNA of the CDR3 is TGTGCCAGCAGCTCGCCCAGGGGCGAGTACTTC.

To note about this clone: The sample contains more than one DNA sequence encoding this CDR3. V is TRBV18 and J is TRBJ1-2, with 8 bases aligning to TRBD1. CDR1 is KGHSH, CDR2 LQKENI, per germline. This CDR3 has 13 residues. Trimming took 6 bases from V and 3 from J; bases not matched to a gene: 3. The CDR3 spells CASSPDRDYGYTF. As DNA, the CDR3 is TGTGCCAGCTCTCCGGACAGGGACTATGGCTACACCTTC.

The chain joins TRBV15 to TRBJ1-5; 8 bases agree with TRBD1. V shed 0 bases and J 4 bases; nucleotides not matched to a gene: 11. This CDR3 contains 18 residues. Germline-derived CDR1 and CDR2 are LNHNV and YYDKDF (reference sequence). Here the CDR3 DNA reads TGTGCCACCAGCAGAGATTTGCTCGGGCAGGGGGCTAATCAGCCCCAGCATTTT. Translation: CATSRDLLGQGANQPQHF. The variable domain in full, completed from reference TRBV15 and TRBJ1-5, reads DAMVIQNPRYQVTQFGKPVTLSCSQTLNHNVMYWYQQKSSQAPKLLFHYYDKDFNNEADTPDNFQSRRPNTSFCFLDIRSPGLGDTAMYLCATSRDLLGQGANQPQHFGDGTRLSIL.

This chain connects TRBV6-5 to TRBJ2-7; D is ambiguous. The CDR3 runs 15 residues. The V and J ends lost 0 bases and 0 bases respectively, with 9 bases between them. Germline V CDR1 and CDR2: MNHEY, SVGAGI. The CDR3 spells CASSYSAPSSYEQYF. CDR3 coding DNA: TGTGCCAGCAGTTACTCCGCACCGAGCTCCTACGAGCAGTACTTC.

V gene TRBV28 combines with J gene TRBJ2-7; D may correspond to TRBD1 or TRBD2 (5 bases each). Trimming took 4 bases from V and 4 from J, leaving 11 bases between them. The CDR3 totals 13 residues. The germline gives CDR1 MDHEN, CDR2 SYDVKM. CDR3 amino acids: CASSYPGTYEQYF. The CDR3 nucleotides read TGTGCCAGCAGTTACCCAGGGACGTACGAGCAGTACTTC.

This CDR3 is CASSGTDTSSYEQYF. The CDR3 DNA is TGTGCCAGCAGTGGGACGGATACCAGCTCCTACGAGCAGTACTTC. The V call is TRBV2, the J call TRBJ2-7; no firm D call. V was clipped by 4 bases and J by 0 bases, with 13 bases between them. CDR3 length equals 15 residues. Per the germline V gene, CDR1 is SNHLY and CDR2 is FYNNEI.

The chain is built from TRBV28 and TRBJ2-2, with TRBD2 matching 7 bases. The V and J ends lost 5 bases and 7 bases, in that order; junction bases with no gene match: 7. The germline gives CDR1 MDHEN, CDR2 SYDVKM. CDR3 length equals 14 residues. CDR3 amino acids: CASSRTRSGGELFF. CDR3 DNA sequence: TGTGCCAGCAGTAGGACTAGGAGCGGCGGGGAGCTGTTTTTT.

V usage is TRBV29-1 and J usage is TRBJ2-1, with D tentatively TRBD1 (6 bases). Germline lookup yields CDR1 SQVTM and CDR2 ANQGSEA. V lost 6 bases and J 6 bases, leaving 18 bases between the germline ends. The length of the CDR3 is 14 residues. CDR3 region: CSVADWGPPNEQFF. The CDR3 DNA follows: TGCAGCGTCGCCGACTGGGGGCCGCCCAATGAGCAGTTCTTC.

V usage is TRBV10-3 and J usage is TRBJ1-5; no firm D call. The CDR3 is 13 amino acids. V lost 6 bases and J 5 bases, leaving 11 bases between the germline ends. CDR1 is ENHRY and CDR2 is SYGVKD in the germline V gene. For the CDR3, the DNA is TGTGCCATCAGGGCGGGGTGGGATCAGCCCCAGCATTTT. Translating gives CAIRAGWDQPQHF.

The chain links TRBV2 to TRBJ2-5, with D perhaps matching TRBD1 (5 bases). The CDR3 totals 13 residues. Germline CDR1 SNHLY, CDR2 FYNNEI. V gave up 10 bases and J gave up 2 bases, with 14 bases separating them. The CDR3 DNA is TGTGCCACAGCACTCCGACAGCAAGAGACCCAGTACTTC. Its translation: CATALRQQETQYF.

CDR3 in DNA: TGTGCCAGCAGTTTCGACTCTGCCGGGAGAAACTATGGCTACACCTTC. Residues: CASSFDSAGRNYGYTF. The chain recombines TRBV28 with TRBJ1-2; D ambiguous. This CDR3 region has 16 residues. The V gene lost 3 bases and the J gene lost 2 bases, with 16 bases spanning the gap. In germline, CDR1 is MDHEN, CDR2 SYDVKM.

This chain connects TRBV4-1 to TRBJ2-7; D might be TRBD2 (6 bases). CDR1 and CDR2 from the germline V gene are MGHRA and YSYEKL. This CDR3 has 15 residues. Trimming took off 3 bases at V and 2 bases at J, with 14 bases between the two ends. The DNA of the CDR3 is TGCGCCAGCAGCCATATGGCCGGGAGAACCTACGAGCAGTACTTC. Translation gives CASSHMAGRTYEQYF.

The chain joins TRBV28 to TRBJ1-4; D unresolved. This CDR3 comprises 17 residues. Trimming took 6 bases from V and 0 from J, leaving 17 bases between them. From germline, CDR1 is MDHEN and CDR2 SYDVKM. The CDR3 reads CASSHLWSGSTNEKLFF. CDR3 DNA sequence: TGTGCCAGCAGCCACCTGTGGTCAGGCTCAACTAATGAAAAACTGTTTTTT.

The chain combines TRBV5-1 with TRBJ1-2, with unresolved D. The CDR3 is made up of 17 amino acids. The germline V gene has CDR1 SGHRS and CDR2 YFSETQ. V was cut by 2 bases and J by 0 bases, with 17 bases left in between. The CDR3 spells CASSFVEVTGTNYGYTF. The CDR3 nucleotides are TGCGCCAGCAGCTTCGTAGAGGTAACGGGAACTAACTATGGCTACACCTTC.

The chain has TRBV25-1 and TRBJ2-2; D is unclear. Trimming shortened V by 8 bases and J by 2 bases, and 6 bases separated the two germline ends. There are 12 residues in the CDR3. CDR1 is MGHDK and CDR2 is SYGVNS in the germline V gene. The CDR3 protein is CASFGNTGELFF. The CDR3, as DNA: TGTGCCAGCTTTGGAAACACCGGGGAGCTGTTTTTT.

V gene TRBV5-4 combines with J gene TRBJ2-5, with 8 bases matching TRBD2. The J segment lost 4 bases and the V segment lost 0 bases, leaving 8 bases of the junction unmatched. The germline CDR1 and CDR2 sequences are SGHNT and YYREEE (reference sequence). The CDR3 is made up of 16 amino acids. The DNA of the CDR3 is TGTGCCAGCAGCTTGGGCCGTTCGAGCGGGAGAGAGACCCAGTACTTC. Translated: CASSLGRSSGRETQYF.

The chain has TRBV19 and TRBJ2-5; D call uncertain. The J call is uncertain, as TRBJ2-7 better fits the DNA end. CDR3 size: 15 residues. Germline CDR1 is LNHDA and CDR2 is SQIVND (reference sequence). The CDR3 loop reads CASSIVGSSSYEQYF. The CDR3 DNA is TGTGCCAGTAGTATAGTGGGGTCTAGCTCCTACGAGCAGTACTTC.

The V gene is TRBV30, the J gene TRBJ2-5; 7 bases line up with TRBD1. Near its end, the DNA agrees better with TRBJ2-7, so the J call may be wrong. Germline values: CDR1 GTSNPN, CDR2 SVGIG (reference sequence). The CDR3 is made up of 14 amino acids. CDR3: CAWSVGQGAYEQYF. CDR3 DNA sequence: TGTGCCTGGAGTGTGGGGCAGGGGGCCTACGAGCAGTACTTC.

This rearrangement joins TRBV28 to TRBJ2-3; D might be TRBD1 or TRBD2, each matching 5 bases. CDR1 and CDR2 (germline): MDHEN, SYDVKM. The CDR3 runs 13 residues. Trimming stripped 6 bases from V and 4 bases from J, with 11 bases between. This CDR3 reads CASRSPGPDTQYF. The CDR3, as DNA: TGTGCCAGCAGAAGTCCGGGGCCAGATACGCAGTATTTT.

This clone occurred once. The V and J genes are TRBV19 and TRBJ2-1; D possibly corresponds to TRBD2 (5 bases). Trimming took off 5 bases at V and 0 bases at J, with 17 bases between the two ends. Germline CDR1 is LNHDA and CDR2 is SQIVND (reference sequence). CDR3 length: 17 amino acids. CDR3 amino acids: CASSGHSRRSSYNEQFF. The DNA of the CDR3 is TGTGCCAGTAGTGGGCACTCGCGGAGGAGCTCCTACAATGAGCAGTTCTTC.

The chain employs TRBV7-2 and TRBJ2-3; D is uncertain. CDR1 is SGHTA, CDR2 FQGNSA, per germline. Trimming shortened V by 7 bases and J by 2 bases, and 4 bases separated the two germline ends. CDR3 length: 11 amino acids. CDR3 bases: TGTGCCAGCACCAACACAGATACGCAGTATTTT. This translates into CASTNTDTQYF.

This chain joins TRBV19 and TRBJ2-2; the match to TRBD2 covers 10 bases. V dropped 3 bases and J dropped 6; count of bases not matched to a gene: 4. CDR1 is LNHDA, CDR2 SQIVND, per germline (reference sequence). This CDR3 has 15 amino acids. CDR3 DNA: TGTGCCAGTAGTATTCTAGGACTAGCGGCCGGGGAGCTGTTTTTT. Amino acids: CASSILGLAAGELFF.

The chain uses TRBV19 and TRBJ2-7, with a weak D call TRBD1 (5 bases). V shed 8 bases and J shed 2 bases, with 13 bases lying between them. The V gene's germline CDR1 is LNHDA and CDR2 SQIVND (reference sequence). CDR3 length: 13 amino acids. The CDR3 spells CASGPRTPYEQYF. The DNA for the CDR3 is TGTGCCAGTGGACCCCGGACACCCTACGAGCAGTACTTC. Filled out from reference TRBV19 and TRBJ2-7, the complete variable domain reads DGGITQSPKYLFRKEGQNVTLSCEQNLNHDAMYWYRQDPGQGLRLIYYSQIVNDFQKGDIAEGYSVSREKKESFPLTVTSAQKNPTAFYLCASGPRTPYEQYFGPGTRLTVT.

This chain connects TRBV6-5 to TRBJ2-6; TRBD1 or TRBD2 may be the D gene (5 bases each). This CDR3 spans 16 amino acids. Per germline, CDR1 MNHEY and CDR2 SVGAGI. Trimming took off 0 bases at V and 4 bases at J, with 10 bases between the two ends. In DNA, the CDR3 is TGTGCCAGCAGTTACTCGTCCGGGGCCGGGGCCAACGTCCTGACTTTC. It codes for CASSYSSGAGANVLTF.